The sequence of this T cell receptor beta chain was determined in a study of blood T cell repertoires in COVID-19. Clones were sequenced by immunoSEQ multiplex PCR, and TCRdb holds only the in-frame ones, with some missing. The sample has some 160,000 clones, approximately 80% seen once. This CDR3 region has 15 residues. CDR1 SGHVS and CDR2 FQNEAQ come from the germline V gene. V shed 6 bases, J shed 7 bases, and the junction held 11 bases outside the gene matches. Only a few counts were recorded for this clone. Sequencing was done on a sample of peripheral blood. This TCR was recovered from a woman older than 75 with acute or convalescent COVID-19. The V and J genes are TRBV7-8 and TRBJ2-7; 11 nucleotides align to TRBD2. The CDR3 protein is CASRAGTSGSGEQYF. CDR3 bases: TGTGCCAGCAGGGCCGGGACTAGCGGCTCGGGGGAGCAGTACTTC.